The rows below give T cell receptor beta chains drawn from one sample of a study of T-cell reconstitution after alpha-beta-depleted transplantation in children. TCRdb ran MiXCR on the PCR reads and lists one entry per CDR3 protein. The repertoire consists of almost 250,000 distinct CDR3 sequences, with about 26% occurring once and the leading ten covering around 2.5%. Material: PBMCs, obtained before TCRalphabeta/CD19-depleted stem cell transplant. These receptors were taken from a girl aged 2 to 9 with Fanconi anemia, due to receive a stem cell transplant. CDR3s include the opening cysteine and the closing phenylalanine or tryptophan. D genes are given only for firm matches. Clone sizes are given selectively: once, few, many, or a class where the clone is expanded.

>TRBV12-3/TRBV12-4|few|TRBD2|TRBJ2-5
CASGLGALAGGQETQYF
TGTGCCAGCGGGTTGGGGGCCCTAGCGGGTGGTCAAGAGACCCAGTACTTC
>TRBV11-2|few|.|TRBJ1-3
CASSLAGRNTIYF
TGTGCCAGCAGCTTAGCCGGTCGGAACACCATATATTTT
>TRBV13|many|TRBD1|TRBJ1-2
CASYHDRGNYGYTF
TGTGCCAGCTACCATGACAGGGGGAACTATGGCTACACCTTC
>TRBV20-1|many|TRBD1|TRBJ2-5
CSAGRAGGSLETQYF
TGCAGTGCTGGCCGGGCAGGGGGCTCCCTGGAGACCCAGTACTTC
>TRBV6-4|many|TRBD1|TRBJ2-1
CASSLTGGLHNEQFF
TGTGCCAGCAGTTTGACAGGGGGACTCCACAATGAGCAGTTCTTC
>TRBV28|.|.|TRBJ2-5
CASSGDFQETQYF
TGTGCCAGCAGCGGGGACTTCCAAGAGACCCAGTACTTC
>TRBV29-1|.|TRBD1|TRBJ2-7
CSVEGGTGPYEQYF
TGCAGCGTTGAAGGCGGGACAGGGCCCTACGAGCAGTACTTC
>TRBV29-1|.|TRBD2|TRBJ2-7
CSVSSGKGYEQYF
TGCAGCGTTTCTAGCGGAAAAGGTTACGAGCAGTACTTC
>TRBV4-1|few|.|TRBJ1-4
CASSQEGAINEKLFF
TGCGCCAGCAGCCAAGAGGGGGCAATTAATGAAAAACTGTTTTTT
>TRBV6-5|.|.|TRBJ1-3
CASTGFGNTIYF
TGTGCCAGCACCGGGTTTGGAAACACCATATATTTT
>TRBV4-2|many|.|TRBJ1-5
CASSQVIDRRGQPQHF
TGTGCCAGCAGCCAAGTGATCGACCGGCGAGGTCAGCCCCAGCATTTT
>TRBV7-2|many|TRBD2|TRBJ2-1
CASRPIAGNYNEQFF
TGTGCCAGCAGACCTATAGCGGGTAACTACAATGAGCAGTTCTTC
>TRBV28|few|.|TRBJ1-1
CASSLAWLVNTEAFF
TGTGCCAGCAGTTTGGCGTGGTTAGTGAACACTGAAGCTTTCTTT
>TRBV20-1|.|.|TRBJ1-5
CSAKQPQHF
TGCAGTGCTAAGCAGCCCCAGCATTTT
>TRBV29-1|few|.|TRBJ1-4
CSVPQGDEKLFF
TGCAGCGTTCCCCAGGGTGATGAAAAACTGTTTTTT
>TRBV20-1|.|.|TRBJ2-5
CSARDQGRWETQYF
TGCAGTGCTAGAGATCAAGGGAGGTGGGAGACCCAGTACTTC
>TRBV6-5|.|.|TRBJ1-5
CASSYRGRNQPQHF
TGTGCCAGCAGTTACAGGGGACGCAATCAGCCCCAGCATTTT
>TRBV5-1|few|.|TRBJ1-4
CASSLSWREGEKLFF
TGCGCCAGCAGCTTGAGCTGGAGGGAAGGGGAAAAACTGTTTTTT
>TRBV5-4|few|TRBD2|TRBJ2-1
CASSYPAGFSYNEQFF
TGTGCCAGCAGCTACCCAGCGGGATTCTCCTACAATGAGCAGTTCTTC
>TRBV20-1|many|.|TRBJ2-3
CSARSGTDTQYF
TGCAGTGCTAGATCGGGCACAGATACGCAGTATTTT
>TRBV6-6|.|.|TRBJ1-4
CASSYWNEKVFF
TGTGCCAGCAGTTACTGGAATGAAAAAGTGTTTTTT
>TRBV12-3/TRBV12-4|.|TRBD1|TRBJ1-1
CASSPLDRAQFF
TGTGCCAGCAGTCCGTTAGACAGGGCCCAATTCTTT